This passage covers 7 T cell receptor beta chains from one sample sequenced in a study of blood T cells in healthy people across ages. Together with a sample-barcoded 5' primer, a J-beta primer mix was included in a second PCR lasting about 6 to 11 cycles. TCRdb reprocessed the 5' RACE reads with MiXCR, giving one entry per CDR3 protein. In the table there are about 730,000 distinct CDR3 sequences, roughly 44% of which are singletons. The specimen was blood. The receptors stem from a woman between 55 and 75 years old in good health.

The DNA for the CDR3 is TGTGCCAGCAGCGAGGGGGGGCGTACCGTGGATGAGCAGTTCTTC. It yields the protein CASSEGGRTVDEQFF. The rearrangement joins TRBV9 to TRBJ2-1; maybe TRBD2 (7 bases). Germline CDR1 is SGDLS and CDR2 is YYNGEE. Trimming removed 3 bases from V and 8 bases from J, with 18 bases in between. The CDR3 has 15 residues.

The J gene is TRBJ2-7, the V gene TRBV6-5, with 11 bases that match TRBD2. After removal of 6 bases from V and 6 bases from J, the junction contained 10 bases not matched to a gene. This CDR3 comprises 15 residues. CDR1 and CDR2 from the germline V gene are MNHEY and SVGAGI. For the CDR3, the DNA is TGTGCCAGCAGCAAGGAACTAGCGGGGGCCCCCGAGCAGTACTTC. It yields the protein CASSKELAGAPEQYF.

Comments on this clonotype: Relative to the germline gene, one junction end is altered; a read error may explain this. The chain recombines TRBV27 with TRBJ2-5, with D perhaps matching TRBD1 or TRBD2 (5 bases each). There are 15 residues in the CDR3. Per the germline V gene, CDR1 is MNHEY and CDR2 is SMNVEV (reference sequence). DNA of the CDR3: TGTGCCAGCGGTTTATTGGGGGACCCGATAGAGACCCAGTACTTC. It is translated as CASGLLGDPIETQYF.

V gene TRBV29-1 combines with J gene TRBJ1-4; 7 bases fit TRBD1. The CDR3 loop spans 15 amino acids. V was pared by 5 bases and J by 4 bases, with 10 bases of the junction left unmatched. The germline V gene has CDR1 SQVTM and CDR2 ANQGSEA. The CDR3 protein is CSVPAWTGLNEKLFF. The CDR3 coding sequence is TGCAGCGTTCCTGCTTGGACAGGCCTTAATGAAAAACTGTTTTTT.

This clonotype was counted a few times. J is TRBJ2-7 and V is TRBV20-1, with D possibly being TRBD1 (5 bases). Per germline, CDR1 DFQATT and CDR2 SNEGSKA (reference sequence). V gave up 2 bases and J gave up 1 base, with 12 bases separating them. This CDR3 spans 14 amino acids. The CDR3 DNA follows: TGCAGTGCTAGATCGTGGCAGGGTTCCTACGAGCAGTACTTC. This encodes CSARSWQGSYEQYF.

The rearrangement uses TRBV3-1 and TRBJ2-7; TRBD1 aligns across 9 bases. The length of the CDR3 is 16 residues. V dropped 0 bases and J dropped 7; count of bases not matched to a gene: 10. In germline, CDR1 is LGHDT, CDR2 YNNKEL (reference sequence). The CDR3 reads CASSQEGGTGKDEQYF. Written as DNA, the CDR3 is TGTGCCAGCAGCCAAGAGGGGGGGACAGGGAAAGATGAGCAGTACTTC.

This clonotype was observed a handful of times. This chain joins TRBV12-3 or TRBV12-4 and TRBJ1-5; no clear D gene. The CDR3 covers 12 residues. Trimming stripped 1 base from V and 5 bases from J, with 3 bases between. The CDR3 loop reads CASSLDYQPQHF. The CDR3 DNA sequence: TGTGCCAGCAGTTTAGATTATCAGCCCCAGCATTTT.